The sequence of this T cell receptor beta chain was determined in a study of regulatory T cells. Of note for this clone: Its antigen remains unknown.

From germline, CDR1 is SGHAT and CDR2 FQNNGV. This CDR3 comprises 14 residues. V lost 5 bases to trimming and J lost 6 bases, with 13 bases between them. Findings of the study overall: Hydrophobic residues at CDR3 positions 6 and 7 were enriched in conventional CD4+ T cells of CD3G-deficient patients. In patients, unique TRB V-J pairs were restricted and V/J usage skewed, especially in Tregs.

Primers: 52 TRBV forward and 13 TRBJ reverse. Sequencing was performed with immunoSEQ multiplex PCR; in TCRdb, only in-frame clones are kept and a portion is missing. Of some 38,000 clones in the sample, around 89% are singletons; the top ten hold approximately 2.4%. This receptor was obtained from a person aged 18 to 30 with CD3G deficiency. Sequenced sample: conventional CD4+ T cells sorted from blood. The V and J genes are TRBV11-2 and TRBJ2-2; D could derive from TRBD1 or TRBD2 (5 bases each). CDR3 sequence (DNA): TGTGCCAGCAGCCCGAGAAGGGGAGCCGGGGAGCTGTTTTTT. It translates to CASSPRRGAGELFF.